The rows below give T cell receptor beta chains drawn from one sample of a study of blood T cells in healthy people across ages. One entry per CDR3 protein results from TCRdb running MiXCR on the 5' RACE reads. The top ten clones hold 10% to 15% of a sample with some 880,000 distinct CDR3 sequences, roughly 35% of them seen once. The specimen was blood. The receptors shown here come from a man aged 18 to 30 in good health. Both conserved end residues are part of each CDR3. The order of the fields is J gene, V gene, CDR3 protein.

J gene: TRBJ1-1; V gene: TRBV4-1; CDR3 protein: CASSQDGPTWGMNTEAFF
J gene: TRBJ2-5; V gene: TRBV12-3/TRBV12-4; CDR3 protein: CASSLRDSRETQYF
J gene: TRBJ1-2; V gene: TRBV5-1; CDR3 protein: CASSSDRGWKYGYTF
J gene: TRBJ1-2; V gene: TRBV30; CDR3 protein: CAWTDNYGYTF
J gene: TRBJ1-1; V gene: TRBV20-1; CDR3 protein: CSARDYDRGRNTEAFF
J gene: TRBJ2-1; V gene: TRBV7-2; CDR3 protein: CASSLAGLAGGLSNEQFF
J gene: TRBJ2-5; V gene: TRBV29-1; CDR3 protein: CSGGARETQYF
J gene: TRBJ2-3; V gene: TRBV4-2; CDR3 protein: CASSQDIPASGGPGTQYF
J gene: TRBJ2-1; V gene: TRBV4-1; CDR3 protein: CASSQDKGGGSYNEQFF
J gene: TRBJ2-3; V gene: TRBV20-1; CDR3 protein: CSARDPRDTQYF
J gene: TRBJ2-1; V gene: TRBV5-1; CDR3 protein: CASSPHRDTVEQFF
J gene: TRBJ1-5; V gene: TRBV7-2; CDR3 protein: CASSSLEDPGQPQHF
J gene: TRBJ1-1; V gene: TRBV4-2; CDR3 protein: CASSQDGVYVEVFF
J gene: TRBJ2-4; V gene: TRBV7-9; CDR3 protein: CASSPLATRMVGAKNIQYF
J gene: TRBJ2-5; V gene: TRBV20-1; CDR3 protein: CSARADSERETQYF
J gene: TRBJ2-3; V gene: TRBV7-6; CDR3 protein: CASSLAPGQPDTQYF
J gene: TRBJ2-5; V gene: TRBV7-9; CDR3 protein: CASRDSIETQYF
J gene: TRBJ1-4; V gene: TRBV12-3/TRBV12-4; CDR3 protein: CASSLEGQINEKLFF
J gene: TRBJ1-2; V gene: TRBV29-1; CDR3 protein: CSVEGAGASGYTF
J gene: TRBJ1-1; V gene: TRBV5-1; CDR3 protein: CASSRDAEAFF
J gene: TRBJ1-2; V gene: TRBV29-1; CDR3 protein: CSVGKEYGYTF
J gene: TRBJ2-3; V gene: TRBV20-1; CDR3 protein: CSARDGGQGPPDTQYF
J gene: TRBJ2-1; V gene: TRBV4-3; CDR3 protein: CASSQARTGIYEQFF
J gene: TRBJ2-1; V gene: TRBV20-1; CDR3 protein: CSASVGTVAYEQFF
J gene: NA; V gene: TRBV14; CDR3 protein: CASRPTSGSYNEQYF
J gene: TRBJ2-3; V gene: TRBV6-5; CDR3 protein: CASRAGLGSDTQYF
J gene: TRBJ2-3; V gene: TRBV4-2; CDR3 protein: CASSQSGGHRDTQYF
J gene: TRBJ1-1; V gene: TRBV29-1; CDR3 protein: CSVAHTTNTEAFF
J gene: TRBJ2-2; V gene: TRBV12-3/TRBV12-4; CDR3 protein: CASSFWGHTGELFF
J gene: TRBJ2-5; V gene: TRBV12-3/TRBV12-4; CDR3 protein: CASSLSMGGRETQYF
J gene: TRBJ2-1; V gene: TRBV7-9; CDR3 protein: CASSLRTPNEQFF
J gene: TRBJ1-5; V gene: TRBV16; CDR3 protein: CASSQSWPSNQPQHF
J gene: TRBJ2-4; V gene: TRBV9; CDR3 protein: CASSARPTGRDIQYF
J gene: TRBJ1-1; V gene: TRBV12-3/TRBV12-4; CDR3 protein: CASSLRDRGPGTEAFF
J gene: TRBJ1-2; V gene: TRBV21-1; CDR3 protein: CASSKRESNYGYTF
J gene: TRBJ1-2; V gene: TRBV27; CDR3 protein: CASSPQAENYGYTF
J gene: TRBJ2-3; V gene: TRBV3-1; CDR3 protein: CASSQTDRTQYF
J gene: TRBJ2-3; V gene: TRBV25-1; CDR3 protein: CASRGRTPSTDTQYF
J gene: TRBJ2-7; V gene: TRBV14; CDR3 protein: CASSGSGASYEQYF
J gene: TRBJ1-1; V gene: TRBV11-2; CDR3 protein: CASSSAGTGEAFF
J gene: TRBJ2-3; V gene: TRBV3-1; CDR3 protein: CASSQDGGTSYTQYF
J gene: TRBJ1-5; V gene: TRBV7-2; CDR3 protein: CASSWGGMSNQPQHF